This T cell receptor beta chain was sequenced for a study of blood T cell repertoires in COVID-19. Whole-study context: From T cells, B-cell-depleted T cells, or PBMCs came the material, which was cDNA or gDNA.

Per the germline V gene, CDR1 is SQVTM and CDR2 is ANQGSEA. This CDR3 is built from 14 residues. The ends were cut back, 6 bases at V and 1 base at J, with 15 bases in the middle. Profiling relied on immunoSEQ multiplex PCR, and the TCRdb table lists in-frame clones only, not all of them. The data show roughly 120,000 clones, under 90% seen once. The source of this sequence is a man in his sixties with acute or convalescent COVID-19. The sequencing sample was made of peripheral blood. The rearrangement joins TRBV29-1 to TRBJ1-1; D unresolved. In DNA form, the CDR3 reads TGCAGCGTCCTTGGATACTACGGGAACACTGAAGCTTTCTTT. Translation: CSVLGYYGNTEAFF.